The clone carrying this TCR beta chain occurred once. Its antigen is as yet unknown. The assay was immunoSEQ multiplex PCR, and TCRdb's table has in-frame clones only and misses some. The sample has around 17,000 clones, about 65% seen once; the top ten hold less than 25%. Trimming at V came to 2 bases and at J to 11 bases, leaving 14 bases not matched to a gene. The CDR3 is made up of 17 amino acids. Looked up from germline, CDR1 is SGHAT and CDR2 is FQNNGV. This record belongs to a study of ipilimumab plus nivolumab after autologous stem cell transplantation. About the research overall: A median of about eight nivolumab and roughly 5 ipilimumab doses were given. The DLBCL group included primary refractory and relapsed cases.

Study-wide results and caveats: Per the authors, repertoire, Treg and microbiota data justify further study.

Ipilimumab, 1 mg/kg, started 14 to 28 days after autologous transplant. The material sequenced was PBMCs, taken in a trial of ipilimumab plus nivolumab as post-transplant consolidation. The receptor was isolated from a male donor with diffuse large B-cell lymphoma. The V gene is TRBV11-2, the J gene TRBJ2-1, with 11 positions matching TRBD2. As DNA, the CDR3 is TGTGCCAGCAGCTTAACCCCACCCGGGACTAGCGGAACCCAGCAGTTCTTC. Protein: CASSLTPPGTSGTQQFF.